This paragraph reports one T cell receptor beta chain. This record comes from a study of T-cell reconstitution after alpha-beta-depleted transplantation in children. Molecular barcoding with unique molecular identifiers was used for the TCRbeta library. TCRdb used MiXCR to reprocess the PCR reads, holding one entry per CDR3 protein. The sample consists of over 120,000 distinct CDR3 sequences, 7.5% to 9% of them appearing once. Sequenced material: PBMCs, mostly from graft donor cells, taken 180 days after TCRalphabeta/CD19-depleted stem cell transplant. This receptor was obtained from a female patient aged 2-10 years who had a stem cell transplant for congenital amegakaryocytic thrombocytopenia, so the T cells may come from the graft donor.

CDR3 loop: CASSSHSARVNEQFF. DNA for the CDR3: TGTGCCAGCAGCTCCCACAGCGCCAGGGTCAATGAGCAGTTCTTC. This rearrangement joins TRBV3-1 to TRBJ2-1; possible D gene TRBD1, 5 bases. The V gene lost 5 bases and the J gene lost 6 bases, with 17 bases spanning the gap. The CDR3 spans 15 residues. Germline V gives CDR1 LGHDT, CDR2 YNNKEL (reference sequence).